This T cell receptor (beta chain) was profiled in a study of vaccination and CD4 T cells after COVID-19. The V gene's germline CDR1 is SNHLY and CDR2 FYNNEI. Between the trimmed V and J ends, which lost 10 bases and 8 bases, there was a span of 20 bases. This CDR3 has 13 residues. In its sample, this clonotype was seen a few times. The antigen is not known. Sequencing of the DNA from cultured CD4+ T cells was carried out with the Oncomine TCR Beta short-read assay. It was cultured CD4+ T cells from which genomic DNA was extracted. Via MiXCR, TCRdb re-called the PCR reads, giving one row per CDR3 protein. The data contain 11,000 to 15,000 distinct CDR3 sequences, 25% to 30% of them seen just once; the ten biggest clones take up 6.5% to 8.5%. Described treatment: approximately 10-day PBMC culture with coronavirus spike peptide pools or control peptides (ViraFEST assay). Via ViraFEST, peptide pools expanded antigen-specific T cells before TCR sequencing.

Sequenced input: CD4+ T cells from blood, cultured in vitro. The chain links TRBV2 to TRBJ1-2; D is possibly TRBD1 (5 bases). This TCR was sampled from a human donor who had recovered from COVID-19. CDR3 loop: CATSREPTFGYTF. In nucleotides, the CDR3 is TGTGCCACCTCCAGGGAACCCACCTTCGGCTACACCTTC. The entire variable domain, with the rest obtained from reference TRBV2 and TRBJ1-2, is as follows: EPEVTQTPSHQVTQMGQEVILRCVPISNHLYFYWYRQILGQKVEFLVSFYNNEISEKSEIFDDQFSVERPDGSNFTLKIRSTKLEDSAMYFCATSREPTFGYTFGSGTRLTVV.